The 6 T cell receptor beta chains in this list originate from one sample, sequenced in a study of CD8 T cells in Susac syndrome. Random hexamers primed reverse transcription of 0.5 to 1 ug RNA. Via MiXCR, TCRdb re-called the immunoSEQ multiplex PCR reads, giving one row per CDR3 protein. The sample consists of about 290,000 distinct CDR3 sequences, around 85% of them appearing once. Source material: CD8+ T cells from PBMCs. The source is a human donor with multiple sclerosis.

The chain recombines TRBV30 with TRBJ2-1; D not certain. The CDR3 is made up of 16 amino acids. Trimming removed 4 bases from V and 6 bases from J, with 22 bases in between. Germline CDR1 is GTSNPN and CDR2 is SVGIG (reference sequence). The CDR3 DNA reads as TGTGCCTGGATTCCTTTAACTCCATTTGGAATCAATGAGCAGTTCTTC. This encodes CAWIPLTPFGINEQFF.

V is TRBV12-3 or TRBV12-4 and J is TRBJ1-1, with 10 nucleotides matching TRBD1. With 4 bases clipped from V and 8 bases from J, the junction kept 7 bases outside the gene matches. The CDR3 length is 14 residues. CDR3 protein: CASSSVTGGAEAFF. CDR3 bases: TGTGCCAGCAGTTCTGTGACAGGGGGCGCGGAAGCTTTCTTT.

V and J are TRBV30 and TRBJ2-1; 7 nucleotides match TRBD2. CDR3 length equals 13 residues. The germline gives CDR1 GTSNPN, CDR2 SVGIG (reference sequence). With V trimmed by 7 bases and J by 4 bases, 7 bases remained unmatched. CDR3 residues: CASRQRGYNEQFF. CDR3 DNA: TGTGCCTCCCGGCAGCGGGGTTACAATGAGCAGTTCTTC.

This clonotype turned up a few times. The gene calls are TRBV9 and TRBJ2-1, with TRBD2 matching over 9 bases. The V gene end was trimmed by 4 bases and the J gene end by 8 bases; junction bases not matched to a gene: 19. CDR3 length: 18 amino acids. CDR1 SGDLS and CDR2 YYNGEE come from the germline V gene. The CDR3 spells CASSPRGGGSSGNYEQFF. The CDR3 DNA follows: TGTGCCAGCAGCCCGAGGGGCGGCGGCTCTAGCGGGAACTATGAGCAGTTCTTC. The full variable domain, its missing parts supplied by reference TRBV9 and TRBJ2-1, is DSGVTQTPKHLITATGQRVTLRCSPRSGDLSVYWYQQSLDQGLQFLIQYYNGEERAKGNILERFSAQQFPDLHSELNLSSLELGDSALYFCASSPRGGGSSGNYEQFFGPGTRLTVL.

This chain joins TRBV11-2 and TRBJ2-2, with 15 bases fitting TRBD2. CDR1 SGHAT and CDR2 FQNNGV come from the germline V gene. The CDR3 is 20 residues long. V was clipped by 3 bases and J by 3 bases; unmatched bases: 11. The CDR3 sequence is CASSLGLAGGPLLDTGELFF. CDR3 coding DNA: TGTGCCAGCAGCTTGGGACTAGCGGGAGGTCCTCTGTTGGACACCGGGGAGCTGTTTTTT.

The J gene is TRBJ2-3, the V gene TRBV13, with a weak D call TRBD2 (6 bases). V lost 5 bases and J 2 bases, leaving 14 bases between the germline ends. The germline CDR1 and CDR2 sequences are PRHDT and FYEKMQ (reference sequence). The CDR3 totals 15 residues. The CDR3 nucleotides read TGTGCCAGCAGCCCCCGGGTAGCGGACACAGATACGCAGTATTTT. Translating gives CASSPRVADTDTQYF.